The present TCR beta chain was sequenced within a study of cytomegalovirus exposure and HLA in healthy donors. The PCR was carried out with 60 Vbeta primers and 13 Jbeta primers. Some clones are missing from TCRdb's copy, which holds only in-frame ones; the method was immunoSEQ multiplex PCR. The table records roughly 150,000 clones, around 84% of them present only once. The receptor comes from a boy younger than 10 in good health and CMV-seronegative. Sequenced: PBMCs.

The CDR3 region has the DNA TGTGCCAGCAGCCCGTGGGGGGCCGGGGAGCTGTTTTTT. It codes for CASSPWGAGELFF. The chain carries TRBV9 and TRBJ2-2; D possibly corresponds to TRBD2 (6 bases). Per the germline V gene, CDR1 is SGDLS and CDR2 is YYNGEE. V was shortened by 4 bases and J by 6 bases, with 10 bases between the two germline ends. The length of the CDR3 is 13 residues.